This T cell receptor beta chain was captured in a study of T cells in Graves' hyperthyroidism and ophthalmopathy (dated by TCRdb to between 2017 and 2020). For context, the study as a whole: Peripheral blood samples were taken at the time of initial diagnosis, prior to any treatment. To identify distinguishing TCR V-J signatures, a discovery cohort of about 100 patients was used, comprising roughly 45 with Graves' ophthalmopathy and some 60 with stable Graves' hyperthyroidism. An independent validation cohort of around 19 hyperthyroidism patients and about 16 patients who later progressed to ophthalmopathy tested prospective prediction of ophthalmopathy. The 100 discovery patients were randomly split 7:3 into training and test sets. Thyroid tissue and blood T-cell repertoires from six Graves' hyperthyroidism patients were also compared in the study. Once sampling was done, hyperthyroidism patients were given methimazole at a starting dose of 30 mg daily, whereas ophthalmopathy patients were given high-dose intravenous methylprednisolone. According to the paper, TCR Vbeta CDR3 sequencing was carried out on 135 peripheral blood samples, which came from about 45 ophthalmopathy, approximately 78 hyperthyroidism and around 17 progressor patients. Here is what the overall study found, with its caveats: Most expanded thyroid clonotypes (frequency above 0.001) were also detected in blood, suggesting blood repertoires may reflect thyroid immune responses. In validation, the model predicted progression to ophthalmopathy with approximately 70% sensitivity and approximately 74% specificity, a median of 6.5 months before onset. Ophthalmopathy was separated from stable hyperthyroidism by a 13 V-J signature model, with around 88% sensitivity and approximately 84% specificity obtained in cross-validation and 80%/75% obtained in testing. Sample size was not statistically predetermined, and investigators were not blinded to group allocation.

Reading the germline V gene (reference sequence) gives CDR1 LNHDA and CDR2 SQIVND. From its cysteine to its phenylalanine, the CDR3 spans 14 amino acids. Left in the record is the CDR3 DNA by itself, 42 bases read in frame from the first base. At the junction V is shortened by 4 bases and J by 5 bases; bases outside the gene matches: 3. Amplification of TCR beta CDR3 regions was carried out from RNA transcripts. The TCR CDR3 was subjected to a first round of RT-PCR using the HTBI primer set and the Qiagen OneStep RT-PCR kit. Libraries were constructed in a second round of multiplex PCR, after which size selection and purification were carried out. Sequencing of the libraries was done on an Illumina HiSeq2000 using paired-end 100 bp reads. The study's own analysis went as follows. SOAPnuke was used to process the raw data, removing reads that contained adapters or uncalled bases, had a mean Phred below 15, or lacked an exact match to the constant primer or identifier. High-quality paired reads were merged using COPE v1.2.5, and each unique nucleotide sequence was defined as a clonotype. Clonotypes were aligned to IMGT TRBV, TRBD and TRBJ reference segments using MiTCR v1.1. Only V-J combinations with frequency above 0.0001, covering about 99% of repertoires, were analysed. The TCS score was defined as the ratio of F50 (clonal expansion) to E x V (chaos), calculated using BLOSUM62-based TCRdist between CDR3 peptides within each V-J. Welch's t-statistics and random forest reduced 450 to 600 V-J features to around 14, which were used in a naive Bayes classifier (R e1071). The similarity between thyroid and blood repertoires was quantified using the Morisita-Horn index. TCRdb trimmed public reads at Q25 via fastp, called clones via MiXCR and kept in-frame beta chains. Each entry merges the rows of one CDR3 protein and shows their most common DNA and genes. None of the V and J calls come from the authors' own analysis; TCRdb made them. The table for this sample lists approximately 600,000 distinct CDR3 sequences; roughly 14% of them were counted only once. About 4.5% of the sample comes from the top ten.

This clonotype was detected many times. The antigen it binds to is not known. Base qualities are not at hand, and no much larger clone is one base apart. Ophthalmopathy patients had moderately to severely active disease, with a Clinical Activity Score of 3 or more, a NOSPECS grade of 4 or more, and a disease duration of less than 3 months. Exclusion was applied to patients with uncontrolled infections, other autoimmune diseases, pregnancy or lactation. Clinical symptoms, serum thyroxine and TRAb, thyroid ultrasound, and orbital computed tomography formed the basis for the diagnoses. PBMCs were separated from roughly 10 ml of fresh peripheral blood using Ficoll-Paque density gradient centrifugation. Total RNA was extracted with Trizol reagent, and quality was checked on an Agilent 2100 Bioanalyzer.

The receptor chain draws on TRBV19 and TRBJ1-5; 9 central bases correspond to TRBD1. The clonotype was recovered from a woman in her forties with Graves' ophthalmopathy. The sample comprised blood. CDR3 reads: CASSRDRGDQPQHF. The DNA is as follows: TGTGCCAGTAGTAGAGACAGGGGGGATCAGCCCCAGCATTTT.